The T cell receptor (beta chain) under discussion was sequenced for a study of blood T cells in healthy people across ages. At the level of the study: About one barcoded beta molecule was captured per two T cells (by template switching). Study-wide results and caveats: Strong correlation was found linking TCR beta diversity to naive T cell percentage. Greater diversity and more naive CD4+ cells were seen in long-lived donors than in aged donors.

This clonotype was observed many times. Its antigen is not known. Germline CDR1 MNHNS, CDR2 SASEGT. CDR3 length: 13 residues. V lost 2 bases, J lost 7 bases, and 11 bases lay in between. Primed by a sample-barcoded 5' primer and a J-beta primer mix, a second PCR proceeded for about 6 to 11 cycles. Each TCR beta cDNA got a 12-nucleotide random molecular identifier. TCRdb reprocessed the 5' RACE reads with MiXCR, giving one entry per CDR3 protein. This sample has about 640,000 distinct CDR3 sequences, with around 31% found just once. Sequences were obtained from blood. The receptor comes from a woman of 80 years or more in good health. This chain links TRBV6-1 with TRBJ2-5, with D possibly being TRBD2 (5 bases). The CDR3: CASSEMAGGTQYF. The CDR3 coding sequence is TGTGCCAGCAGTGAAATGGCAGGAGGGACCCAGTACTTC.